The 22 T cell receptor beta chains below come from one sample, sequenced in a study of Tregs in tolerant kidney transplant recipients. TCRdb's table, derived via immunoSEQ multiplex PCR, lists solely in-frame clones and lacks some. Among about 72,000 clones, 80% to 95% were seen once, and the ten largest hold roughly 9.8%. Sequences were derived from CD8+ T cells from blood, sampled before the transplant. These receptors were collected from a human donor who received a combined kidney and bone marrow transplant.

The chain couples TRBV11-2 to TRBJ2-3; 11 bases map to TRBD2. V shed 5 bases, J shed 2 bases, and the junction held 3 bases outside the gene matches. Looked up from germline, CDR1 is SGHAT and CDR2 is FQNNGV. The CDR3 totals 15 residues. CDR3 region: CASSRLAGYTDTQYF. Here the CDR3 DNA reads TGTGCCAGCAGCCGACTAGCGGGGTACACAGATACGCAGTATTTT.

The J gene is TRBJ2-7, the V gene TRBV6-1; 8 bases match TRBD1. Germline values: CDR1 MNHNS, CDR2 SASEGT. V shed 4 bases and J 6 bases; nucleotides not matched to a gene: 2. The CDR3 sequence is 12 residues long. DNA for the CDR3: TGTGCCAGCAGTGTGGACAGGGCCGAGCAGTACTTC. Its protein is CASSVDRAEQYF.

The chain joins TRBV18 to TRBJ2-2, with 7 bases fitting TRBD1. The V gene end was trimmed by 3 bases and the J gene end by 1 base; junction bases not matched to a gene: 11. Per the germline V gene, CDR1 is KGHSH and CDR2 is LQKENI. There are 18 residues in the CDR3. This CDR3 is CASSPPMWTGGNTGELFF. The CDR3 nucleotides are TGTGCCAGCTCACCTCCTATGTGGACAGGAGGGAACACCGGGGAGCTGTTTTTT.

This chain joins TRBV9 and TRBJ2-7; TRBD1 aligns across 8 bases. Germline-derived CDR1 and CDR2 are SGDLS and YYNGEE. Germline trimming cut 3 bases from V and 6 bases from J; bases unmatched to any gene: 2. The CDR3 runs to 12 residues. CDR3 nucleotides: TGTGCCAGCAGCGCGACAGGGGCCGAGCAGTACTTC. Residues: CASSATGAEQYF.

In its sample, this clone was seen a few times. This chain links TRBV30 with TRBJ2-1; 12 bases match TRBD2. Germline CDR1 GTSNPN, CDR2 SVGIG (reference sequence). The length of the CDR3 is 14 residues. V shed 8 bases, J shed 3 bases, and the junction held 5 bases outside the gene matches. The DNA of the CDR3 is TGTGCCGGATTGGGACTAGCGGGCTACAATGAGCAGTTCTTC. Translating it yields CAGLGLAGYNEQFF. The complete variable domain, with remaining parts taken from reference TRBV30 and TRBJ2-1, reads SQTIHQWPATLVQPVGSPLSLECTVEGTSNPNLYWYRQAAGRGLQLLFYSVGIGQISSEVPQNLSASRPQDRQFILSSKKLLLSDSGFYLCAGLGLAGYNEQFFGPGTRLTVL.

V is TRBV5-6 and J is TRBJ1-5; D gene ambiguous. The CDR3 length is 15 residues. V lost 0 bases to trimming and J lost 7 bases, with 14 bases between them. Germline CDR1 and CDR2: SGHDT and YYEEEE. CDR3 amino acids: CASSLGTFHSQPQHF. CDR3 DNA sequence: TGTGCCAGCAGCTTGGGGACTTTCCACAGCCAGCCCCAGCATTTT.

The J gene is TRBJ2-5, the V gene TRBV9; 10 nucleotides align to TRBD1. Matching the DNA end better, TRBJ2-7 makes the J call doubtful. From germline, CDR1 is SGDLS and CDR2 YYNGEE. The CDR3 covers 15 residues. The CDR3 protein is CASSFRDRGAYEQYF. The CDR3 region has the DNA TGTGCCAGCAGCTTCCGGGACAGGGGAGCCTACGAGCAGTACTTC.

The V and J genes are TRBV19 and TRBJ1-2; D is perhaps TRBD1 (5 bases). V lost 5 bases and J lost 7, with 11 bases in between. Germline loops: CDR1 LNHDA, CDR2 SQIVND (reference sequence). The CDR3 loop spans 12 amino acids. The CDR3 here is CASSPQGIGYTF. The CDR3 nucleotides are TGTGCCAGTAGTCCCCAGGGAATTGGCTACACCTTC. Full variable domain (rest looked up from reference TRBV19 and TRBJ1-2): DGGITQSPKYLFRKEGQNVTLSCEQNLNHDAMYWYRQDPGQGLRLIYYSQIVNDFQKGDIAEGYSVSREKKESFPLTVTSAQKNPTAFYLCASSPQGIGYTFGSGTRLTVV.

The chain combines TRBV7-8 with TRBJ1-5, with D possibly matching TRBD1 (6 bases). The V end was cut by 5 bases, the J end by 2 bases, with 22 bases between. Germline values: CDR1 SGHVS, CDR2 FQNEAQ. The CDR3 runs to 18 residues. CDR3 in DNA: TGTGCCAGCAGCCCGTCGGGGGGGGCTGTGGGTGGCAATCAGCCCCAGCATTTT. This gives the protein CASSPSGGAVGGNQPQHF.

The CDR3 is CASRGRDRAWTQYF. The CDR3 DNA reads as TGTGCCAGCAGGGGCCGGGACAGGGCATGGACGCAGTATTTT. The J gene is TRBJ2-3, the V gene TRBV7-9; TRBD1 matches 9 bases. Trimming took 6 bases from V and 9 from J; bases not matched to a gene: 10. The CDR3 consists of 14 residues. Germline V gene data show CDR1 as SEHNR and CDR2 as FQNEAQ (reference sequence).

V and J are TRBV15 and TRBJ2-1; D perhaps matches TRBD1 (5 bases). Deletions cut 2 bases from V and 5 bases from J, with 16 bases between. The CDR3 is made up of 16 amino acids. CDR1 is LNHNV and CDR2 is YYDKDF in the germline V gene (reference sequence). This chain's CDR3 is CATSRMGQDPHNEQFF. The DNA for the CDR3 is TGTGCCACCAGCAGAATGGGGCAAGACCCGCACAATGAGCAGTTCTTC.

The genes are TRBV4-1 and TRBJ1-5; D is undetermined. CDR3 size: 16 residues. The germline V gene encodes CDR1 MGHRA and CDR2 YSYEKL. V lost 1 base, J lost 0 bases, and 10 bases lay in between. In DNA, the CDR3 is TGCGCCAGCAGCCAAGGGACTTCCTATAGCAATCAGCCCCAGCATTTT. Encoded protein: CASSQGTSYSNQPQHF.

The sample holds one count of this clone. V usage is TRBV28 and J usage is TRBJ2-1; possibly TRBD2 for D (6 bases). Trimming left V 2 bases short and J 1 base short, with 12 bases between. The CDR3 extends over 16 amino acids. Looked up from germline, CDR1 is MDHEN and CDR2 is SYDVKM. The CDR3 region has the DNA TGTGCCAGCAGTTTACTTGCGGGGTTTTCCTACAATGAGCAGTTCTTC. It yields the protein CASSLLAGFSYNEQFF. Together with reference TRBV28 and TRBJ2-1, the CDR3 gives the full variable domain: DVKVTQSSRYLVKRTGEKVFLECVQDMDHENMFWYRQDPGLGLRLIYFSYDVKMKEKGDIPEGYSVSREKKERFSLILESASTNQTSMYLCASSLLAGFSYNEQFFGPGTRLTVL.

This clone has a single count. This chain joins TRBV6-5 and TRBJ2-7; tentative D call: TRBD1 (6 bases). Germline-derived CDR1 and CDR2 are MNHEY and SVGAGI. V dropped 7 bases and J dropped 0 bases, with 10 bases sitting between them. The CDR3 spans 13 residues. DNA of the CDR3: TGTGCCAGCACGGGACAAGACTCCTACGAGCAGTACTTC. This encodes CASTGQDSYEQYF.

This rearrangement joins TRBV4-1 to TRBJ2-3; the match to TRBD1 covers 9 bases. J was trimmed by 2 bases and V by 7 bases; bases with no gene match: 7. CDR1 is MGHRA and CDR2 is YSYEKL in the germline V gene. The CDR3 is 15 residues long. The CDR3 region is CASIPGQGHTDTQYF. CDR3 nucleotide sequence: TGCGCCAGCATCCCGGGACAGGGACACACAGATACGCAGTATTTT.

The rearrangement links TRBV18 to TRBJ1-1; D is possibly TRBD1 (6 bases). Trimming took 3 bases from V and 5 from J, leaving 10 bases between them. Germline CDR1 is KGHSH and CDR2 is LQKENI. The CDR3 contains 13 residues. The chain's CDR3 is CASSPVGATEAFF. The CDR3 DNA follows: TGTGCCAGCTCACCGGTGGGGGCAACTGAAGCTTTCTTT.

CDR3 sequence (DNA): TGTGCCAGCAGCTGGGCGTCACACAATGAGCAGTTCTTC. Its translation is CASSWASHNEQFF. This chain connects TRBV7-6 to TRBJ2-1; D not resolved. Trimming took off 4 bases at V and 5 bases at J, with 9 bases between the two ends. Germline V gives CDR1 SGHVS, CDR2 FNYEAQ. CDR3 length: 13 residues. The full variable domain, with the rest looked up from reference TRBV7-6 and TRBJ2-1, is GAGVSQSPRYKVTKRGQDVALRCDPISGHVSLYWYRQALGQGPEFLTYFNYEAQQDKSGLPNDRFSAERPEGSISTLTIQRTEQRDSAMYRCASSWASHNEQFFGPGTRLTVL.

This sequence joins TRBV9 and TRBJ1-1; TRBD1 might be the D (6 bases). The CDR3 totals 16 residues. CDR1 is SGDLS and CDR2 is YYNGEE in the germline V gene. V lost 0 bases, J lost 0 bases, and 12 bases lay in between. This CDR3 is CASSVGDTNLNTEAFF. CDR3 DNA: TGTGCCAGCAGCGTAGGGGACACCAATTTGAACACTGAAGCTTTCTTT.

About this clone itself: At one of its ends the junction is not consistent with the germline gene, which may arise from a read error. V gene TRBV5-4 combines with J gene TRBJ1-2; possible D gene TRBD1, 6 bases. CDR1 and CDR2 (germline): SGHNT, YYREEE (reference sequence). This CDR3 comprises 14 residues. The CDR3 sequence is CASSLEIPGDGHTF. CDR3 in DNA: TGTGCCAGCAGCTTGGAAATCCCAGGGGATGGCCACACCTTC.

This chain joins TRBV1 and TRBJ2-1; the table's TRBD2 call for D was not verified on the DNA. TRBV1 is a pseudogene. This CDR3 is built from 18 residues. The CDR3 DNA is TGCACCAGCAGCCAAGATCGGGGGGGACCCTCCTCCTACAATGAGCAGTTCTTC. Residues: CTSSQDRGGPSSYNEQFF.

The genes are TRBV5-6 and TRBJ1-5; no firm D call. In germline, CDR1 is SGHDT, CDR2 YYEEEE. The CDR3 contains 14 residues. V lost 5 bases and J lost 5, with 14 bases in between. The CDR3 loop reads CASSYSGDHQPQHF. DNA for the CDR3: TGTGCCAGCAGTTACTCGGGTGATCATCAGCCCCAGCATTTT.

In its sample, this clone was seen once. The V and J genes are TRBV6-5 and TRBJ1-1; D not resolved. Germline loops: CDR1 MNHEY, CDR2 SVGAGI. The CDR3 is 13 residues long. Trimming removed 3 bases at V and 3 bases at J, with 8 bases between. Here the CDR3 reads CASSYMQDTEAFF. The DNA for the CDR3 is TGTGCCAGCAGTTATATGCAGGACACTGAAGCTTTCTTT.